Shown below are 19 T cell receptor beta chains from a single sample sequenced in a study of T-cell reconstitution after alpha-beta-depleted transplantation in children. Library preparation (for TCRbeta) was performed with unique molecular identifiers. In TCRdb, the PCR reads were re-called with MiXCR into one record per CDR3 protein. The profile shows 780,000 or so distinct CDR3 sequences, approximately 15% of them singletons. The sample was PBMCs, mostly from graft donor cells, taken 360 days after TCRalphabeta/CD19-depleted stem cell transplant. These receptors were collected from a male patient between 5 and 17 years old who had a stem cell transplant for acute lymphoblastic leukemia, so the T cells may come from the graft donor.

V and J are TRBV24-1 and TRBJ2-1; TRBD2 might be the D (5 bases). The V gene's germline CDR1 is KGHDR and CDR2 SFDVKD. V was cut by 4 bases and J by 9 bases, with 9 bases left in between. The CDR3 loop spans 12 amino acids. The DNA for the CDR3 is TGTGCCACCAGTGACCTTGAGGGTGAGCAGTTCTTC. This codes for CATSDLEGEQFF.

The rearrangement uses TRBV10-3 and TRBJ2-7; the D gene is possibly TRBD1 (5 bases). The CDR3 length is 13 residues. From germline, CDR1 is ENHRY and CDR2 SYGVKD. Trimming left V 4 bases short and J 4 bases short, with 11 bases between. The CDR3 reads CAISAGTGYEQYF. As DNA, the CDR3 is TGTGCCATCAGTGCCGGTACAGGATACGAGCAGTACTTC.

This clonotype has a single count. V usage is TRBV20-1 and J usage is TRBJ1-5, with D perhaps matching TRBD1 (5 bases). The germline V gene encodes CDR1 DFQATT and CDR2 SNEGSKA (reference sequence). This CDR3 contains 14 residues. The V end lost 0 bases, the J end lost 8 bases, and 14 bases lay between the germline ends. In nucleotides, the CDR3 is TGCAGTGCTAGAGATGGGCGGGACGGGGAGCCCCAGCATTTT. Amino acid sequence: CSARDGRDGEPQHF.

This clonotype was counted only a few times. The V gene is TRBV9, the J gene TRBJ1-2, with 8 bases identical to TRBD1. The V segment lost 3 bases and the J segment 4 bases; nucleotides outside the gene matches: 17. The germline V gene encodes CDR1 SGDLS and CDR2 YYNGEE. The CDR3 sequence is 18 residues long. CDR3 residues: CASSDRPGTGGDPYGYTF. The CDR3 DNA sequence: TGTGCCAGCAGCGACCGTCCCGGGACAGGTGGGGACCCCTATGGCTACACCTTC.

The chain joins TRBV11-2 to TRBJ2-2; 11 nucleotides match TRBD2. V trimming: 1 base; J trimming: 4 bases; junction bases outside the gene matches: 11. The length of the CDR3 is 19 residues. The V gene's germline CDR1 is SGHAT and CDR2 FQNNGV. The CDR3 sequence: CASSLVLLAGGGFTGELFF. The CDR3 bases are TGTGCCAGCAGCTTAGTTCTGCTAGCGGGAGGAGGTTTCACCGGGGAGCTGTTTTTT.

The J gene is TRBJ1-5, the V gene TRBV2, with D perhaps TRBD1 (5 bases). The V end was cut by 8 bases, the J end by 3 bases, with 14 bases between. CDR1 and CDR2 from the germline V gene are SNHLY and FYNNEI. This CDR3 is built from 14 residues. The CDR3 region is CASDRAGHNQPQHF. CDR3 nucleotides: TGTGCCAGCGATAGGGCAGGACACAATCAGCCCCAGCATTTT.

This clonotype was recorded at least ten times. The chain carries TRBV30 and TRBJ2-1; 8 bases agree with TRBD2. This CDR3 spans 18 amino acids. J gave up 3 bases and V 0 bases, and 13 bases lay outside the gene matches. The germline V gene has CDR1 GTSNPN and CDR2 SVGIG (reference sequence). CDR3 sequence reads: CAWSVVPLAGLFYNEQFF. CDR3 in DNA: TGTGCCTGGAGTGTTGTGCCCCTAGCGGGCCTATTCTACAATGAGCAGTTCTTC.

CDR3 coding DNA: TGTGCCACCCTGGACAGGAGCCTACCTAACTATGGCTACACCTTC. This codes for CATLDRSLPNYGYTF. V and J are TRBV6-1 and TRBJ1-2; 7 nucleotides match TRBD1. Unmatched junction bases numbered 11, after V lost 10 bases and J lost 0 bases. The CDR3 is 15 amino acids. Germline assignment: CDR1 MNHNS and CDR2 SASEGT.

The chain has TRBV7-3 and TRBJ2-7; TRBD2 agrees at 12 bases. The CDR3 consists of 14 residues. The germline V gene has CDR1 SGHTA and CDR2 FQGTGA. V dropped 6 bases and J dropped 5; count of bases not matched to a gene: 5. DNA of the CDR3: TGTGCCAGCAGTCTAGCGGGAGGGCCTAACGAGCAGTACTTC. It codes for CASSLAGGPNEQYF.

The rearrangement uses TRBV5-1 and TRBJ1-1, with D possibly TRBD1 on 5 matching bases. The CDR3 contains 13 residues. The germline V and J ends were trimmed by 0 bases and 9 bases, with 12 bases remaining between them. Germline CDR1 reads SGHRS; CDR2 reads YFSETQ. In DNA, the CDR3 is TGCGCCAGCAGCTTGGACCCAGGGACTAAAGCTTTCTTT. This gives the protein CASSLDPGTKAFF.

The chain carries TRBV7-2 and TRBJ2-1; 9 bases map to TRBD2. This CDR3 contains 16 residues. Germline CDR1 is SGHTA and CDR2 is FQGNSA. The ends lost 3 bases at V and 6 bases at J; junction bases unmatched: 9. This CDR3 is CASSFRTSVAGNEQFF. For the CDR3, the DNA is TGTGCCAGCAGCTTCAGGACTAGCGTCGCGGGCAATGAGCAGTTCTTC. Full variable domain (outside the CDR3, taken from reference TRBV7-2 and TRBJ2-1): GAGVSQSPSNKVTEKGKDVELRCDPISGHTALYWYRQSLGQGLEFLIYFQGNSAPDKSGLPSDRFSAERTGGSVSTLTIQRTQQEDSAVYLCASSFRTSVAGNEQFFGPGTRLTVL.

This clonotype was picked up a small number of times. The chain uses TRBV20-1 and TRBJ2-7; possibly TRBD1 for D (6 bases). Germline lookup yields CDR1 DFQATT and CDR2 SNEGSKA (reference sequence). The V end lost 1 base, the J end lost 5 bases, and 15 bases lay between the germline ends. There are 14 residues in the CDR3. The CDR3 loop is CSARVGAGDHEQYF. The CDR3 nucleotides are TGCAGTGCTAGAGTAGGGGCAGGGGACCACGAGCAGTACTTC.

This clonotype was recorded many times. This sequence joins TRBV12-3 or TRBV12-4 and TRBJ2-7; TRBD1 agrees at 7 bases. The trim removed 5 bases at V and 1 base at J, leaving 5 bases unmatched. There are 14 residues in the CDR3. As DNA, the CDR3 is TGTGCCAGCAGTCCTGGACAGGCATCCTACGAGCAGTACTTC. The encoded protein is CASSPGQASYEQYF.

The table lists this clonotype with many counts. The chain links TRBV7-2 to TRBJ2-2; 8 nucleotides match TRBD1. This CDR3 has 16 amino acids. With V trimmed by 5 bases and J by 5 bases, 10 bases remained unmatched. CDR1 is SGHTA, CDR2 FQGNSA, per germline. CDR3 loop: CASSPLDRAWTGELFF. In DNA, the CDR3 is TGTGCCAGCAGCCCGCTGGACAGGGCATGGACCGGGGAGCTGTTTTTT.

The V gene is TRBV29-1, the J gene TRBJ2-6; D call uncertain. This CDR3 has 13 residues. Germline V gives CDR1 SQVTM, CDR2 ANQGSEA. V lost 4 bases to trimming and J lost 0 bases, with 4 bases between them. The CDR3 nucleotides read TGCAGCGTTGCAATCTCTGGGGCCAACGTCCTGACTTTC. Protein sequence: CSVAISGANVLTF.

This clonotype has at least ten counts. The chain carries TRBV5-1 and TRBJ1-2; D may be TRBD1 (5 bases). The CDR3 covers 14 residues. V lost 4 bases and J lost 6, with 16 bases in between. Per germline, CDR1 SGHRS and CDR2 YFSETQ. The CDR3 DNA follows: TGCGCCAGCAGCAGACACGAGGGACGGGATGGCTACACCTTC. This gives the protein CASSRHEGRDGYTF.

The chain is built from TRBV29-1 and TRBJ2-5; TRBD1 agrees at 7 bases. CDR1 SQVTM and CDR2 ANQGSEA come from the germline V gene. V shed 7 bases and J 5 bases; nucleotides not matched to a gene: 10. The CDR3 loop spans 13 amino acids. The CDR3 bases are TGCAGCGCCACTGACAGGGTGGGGGAGACCCAGTACTTC. It translates to CSATDRVGETQYF.

The chain links TRBV20-1 to TRBJ2-4; 8 bases agree with TRBD1. With V trimmed by 5 bases and J by 7 bases, 10 bases remained unmatched. Germline CDR1 and CDR2: DFQATT and SNEGSKA (reference sequence). The length of the CDR3 is 14 residues. Here the CDR3 DNA reads TGCAGTGCTGGCCGGACAGGGAATATCAACATTCAGTACTTC. This codes for CSAGRTGNINIQYF.

At least ten counts were recorded for this clonotype. This sequence joins TRBV10-2 and TRBJ2-2; no clear D gene. Trimming shortened V by 7 bases and J by 3 bases, and 6 bases separated the two germline ends. The CDR3 runs to 12 residues. The germline CDR1 and CDR2 sequences are WSHSY and SAAADI. CDR3 coding DNA: TGCGCCAGCATAAGGGACACCGGGGAGCTGTTTTTT. Protein product: CASIRDTGELFF.